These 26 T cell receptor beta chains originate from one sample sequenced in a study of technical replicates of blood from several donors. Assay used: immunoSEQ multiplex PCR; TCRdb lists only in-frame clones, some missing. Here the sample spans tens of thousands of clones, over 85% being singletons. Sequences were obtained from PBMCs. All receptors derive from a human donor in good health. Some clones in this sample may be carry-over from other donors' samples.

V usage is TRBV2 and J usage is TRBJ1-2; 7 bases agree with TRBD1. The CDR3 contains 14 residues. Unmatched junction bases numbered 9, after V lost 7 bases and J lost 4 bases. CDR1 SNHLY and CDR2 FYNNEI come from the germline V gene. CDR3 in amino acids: CASIPRQGGYGYTF. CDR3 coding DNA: TGTGCCAGCATTCCGAGACAGGGAGGCTATGGCTACACCTTC.

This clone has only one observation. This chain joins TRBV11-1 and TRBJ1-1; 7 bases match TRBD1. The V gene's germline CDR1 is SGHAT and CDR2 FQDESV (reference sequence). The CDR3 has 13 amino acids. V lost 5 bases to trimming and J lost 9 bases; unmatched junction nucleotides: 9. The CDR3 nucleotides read TGTGCCAGCAGCCCCGACAGGGACCTAAAAGCTTTCTTT. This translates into CASSPDRDLKAFF. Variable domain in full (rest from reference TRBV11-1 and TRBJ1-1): EAEVAQSPRYKITEKSQAVAFWCDPISGHATLYWYRQILGQGPELLVQFQDESVVDDSQLPKDRFSAERLKGVDSTLKIQPAELGDSAMYLCASSPDRDLKAFFGQGTRLTVV.

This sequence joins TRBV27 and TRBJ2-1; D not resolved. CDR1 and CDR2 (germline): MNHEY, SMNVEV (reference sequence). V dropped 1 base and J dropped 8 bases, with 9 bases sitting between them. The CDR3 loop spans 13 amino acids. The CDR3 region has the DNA TGTGCCAGCAGTTTATTATTTGGAGATGAGCAGTTCTTC. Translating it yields CASSLLFGDEQFF.

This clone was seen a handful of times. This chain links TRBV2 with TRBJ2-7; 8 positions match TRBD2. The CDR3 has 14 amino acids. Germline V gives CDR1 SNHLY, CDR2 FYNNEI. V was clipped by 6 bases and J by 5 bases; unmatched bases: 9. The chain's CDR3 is CASRPTSARDEQYF. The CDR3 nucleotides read TGTGCCAGCAGGCCGACTAGCGCGAGGGACGAGCAGTACTTC.

The CDR3 DNA reads as TGTGCCAGCAGCCAAGGTGTAGCGGGGGGGGTCGAGACCCAGTACTTC. Its translation: CASSQGVAGGVETQYF. The chain employs TRBV4-2 and TRBJ2-5; 11 positions match TRBD2. The CDR3 extends over 16 amino acids. J gave up 5 bases and V 1 base, and 6 bases lay outside the gene matches. Per germline, CDR1 LGHNA and CDR2 YNFKEQ.

The CDR3 coding sequence is TGTGCCAGCAGCTTAGCACAGGCCCAAGAGACCCAGTACTTC. Protein sequence: CASSLAQAQETQYF. The chain joins TRBV7-9 to TRBJ2-5, with D perhaps TRBD1 (5 bases). CDR1 is SEHNR, CDR2 FQNEAQ, per germline (reference sequence). V was clipped by 0 bases and J by 1 base, with 6 bases between them. CDR3 length equals 14 residues.

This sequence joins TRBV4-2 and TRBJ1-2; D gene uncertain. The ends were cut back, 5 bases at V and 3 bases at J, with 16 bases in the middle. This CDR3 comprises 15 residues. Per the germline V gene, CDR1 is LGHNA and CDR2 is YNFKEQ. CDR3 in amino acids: CASSASGNRDYGYTF. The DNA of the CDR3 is TGTGCCAGCAGCGCTTCGGGGAACCGAGACTATGGCTACACCTTC.

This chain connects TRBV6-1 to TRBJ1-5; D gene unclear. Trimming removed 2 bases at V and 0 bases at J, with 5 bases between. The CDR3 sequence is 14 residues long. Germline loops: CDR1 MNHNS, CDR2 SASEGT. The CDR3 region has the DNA TGTGCCAGCAGTGAAAATTATAGCAATCAGCCCCAGCATTTT. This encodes CASSENYSNQPQHF.

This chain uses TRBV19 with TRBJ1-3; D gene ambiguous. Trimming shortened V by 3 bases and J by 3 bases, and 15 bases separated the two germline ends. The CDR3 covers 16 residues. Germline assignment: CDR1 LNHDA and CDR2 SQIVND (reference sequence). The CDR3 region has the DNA TGTGCCAGTAGTATTGTCAGGCCACTGCTTGGAAACACCATATATTTT. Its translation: CASSIVRPLLGNTIYF.

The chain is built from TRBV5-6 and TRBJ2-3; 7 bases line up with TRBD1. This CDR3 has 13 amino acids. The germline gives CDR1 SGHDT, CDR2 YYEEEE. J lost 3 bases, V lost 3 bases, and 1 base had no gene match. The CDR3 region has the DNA TGTGCCAGCAGCTGGACAGGTACAGATACGCAGTATTTT. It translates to CASSWTGTDTQYF. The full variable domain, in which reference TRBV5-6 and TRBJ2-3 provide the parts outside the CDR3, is DAGVTQSPTHLIKTRGQQVTLRCSPKSGHDTVSWYQQALGQGPQFIFQYYEEEERQRGNFPDRFSGHQFPNYSSELNVNALLLGDSALYLCASSWTGTDTQYFGPGTRLTVL.

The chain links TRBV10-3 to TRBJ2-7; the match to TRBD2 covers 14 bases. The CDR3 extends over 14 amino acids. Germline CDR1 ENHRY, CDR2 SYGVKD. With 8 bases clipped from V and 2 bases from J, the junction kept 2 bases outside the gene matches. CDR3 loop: CAIGLAGGTYEQYF. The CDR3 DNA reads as TGTGCCATCGGACTAGCGGGAGGAACCTACGAGCAGTACTTC.

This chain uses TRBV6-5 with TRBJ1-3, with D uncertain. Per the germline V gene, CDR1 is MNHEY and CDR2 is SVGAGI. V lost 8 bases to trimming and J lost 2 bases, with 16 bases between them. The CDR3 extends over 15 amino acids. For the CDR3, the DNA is TGTGCCAGCCGCAATGGAGGAACGGCTGGAAACACCATATATTTT. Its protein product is CASRNGGTAGNTIYF.

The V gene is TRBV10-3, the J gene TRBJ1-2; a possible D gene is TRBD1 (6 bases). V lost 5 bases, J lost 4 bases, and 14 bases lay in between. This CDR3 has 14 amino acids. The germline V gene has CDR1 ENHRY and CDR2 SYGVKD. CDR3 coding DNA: TGTGCCATCAGTCGGGACATCGGACTCTATGGCTACACCTTC. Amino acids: CAISRDIGLYGYTF.

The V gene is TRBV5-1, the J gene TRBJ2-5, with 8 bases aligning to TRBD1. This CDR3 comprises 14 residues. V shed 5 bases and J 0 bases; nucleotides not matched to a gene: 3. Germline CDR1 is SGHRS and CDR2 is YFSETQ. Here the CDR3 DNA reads TGCGCCAGCAGAGTGGACAGGGACCAAGAGACCCAGTACTTC. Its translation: CASRVDRDQETQYF.

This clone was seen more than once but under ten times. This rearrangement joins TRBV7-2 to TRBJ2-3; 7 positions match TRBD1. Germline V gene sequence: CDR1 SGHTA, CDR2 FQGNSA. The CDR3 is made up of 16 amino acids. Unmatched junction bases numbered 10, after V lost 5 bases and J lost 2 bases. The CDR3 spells CASSLGVGGPTDTQYF. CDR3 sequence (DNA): TGTGCCAGCAGCCTGGGGGTAGGGGGCCCCACAGATACGCAGTATTTT.

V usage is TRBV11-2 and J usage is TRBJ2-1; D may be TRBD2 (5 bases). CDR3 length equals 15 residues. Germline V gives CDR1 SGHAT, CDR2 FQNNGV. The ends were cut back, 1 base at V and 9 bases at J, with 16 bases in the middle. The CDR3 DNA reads TGTGCCAGCAGCTTAGTGGTTGGCAACCGGGGTGAGCAGTTCTTC. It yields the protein CASSLVVGNRGEQFF.

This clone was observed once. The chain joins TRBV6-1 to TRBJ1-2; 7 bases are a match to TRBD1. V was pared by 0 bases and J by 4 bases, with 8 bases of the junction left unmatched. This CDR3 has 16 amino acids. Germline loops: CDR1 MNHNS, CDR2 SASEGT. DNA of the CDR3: TGTGCCAGCAGTGAAGCGTTTCCGACAGGGCCCTATGGCTACACCTTC. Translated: CASSEAFPTGPYGYTF.

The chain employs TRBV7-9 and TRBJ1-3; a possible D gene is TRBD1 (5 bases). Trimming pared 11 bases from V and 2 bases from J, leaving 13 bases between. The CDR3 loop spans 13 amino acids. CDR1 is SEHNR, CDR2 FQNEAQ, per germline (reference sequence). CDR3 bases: TGTGCCTCCAGGGCTTATGCTGGAAACACCATATATTTT. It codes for CASRAYAGNTIYF.

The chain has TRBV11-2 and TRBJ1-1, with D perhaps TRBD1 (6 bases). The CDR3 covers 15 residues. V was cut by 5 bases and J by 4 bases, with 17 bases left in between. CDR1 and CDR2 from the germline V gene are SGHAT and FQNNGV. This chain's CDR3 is CASSPPNRVGTEAFF. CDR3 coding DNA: TGTGCCAGCAGCCCCCCCAACAGGGTGGGCACTGAAGCTTTCTTT.

The CDR3 here is CASSPDWSSGNTIYF. CDR3 nucleotides: TGTGCCAGCAGCCCCGACTGGAGCTCTGGAAACACCATATATTTT. V is TRBV7-9 and J is TRBJ1-3; no definite D call. Trimming left V 5 bases short and J 0 bases short, with 11 bases between. Germline values: CDR1 SEHNR, CDR2 FQNEAQ (reference sequence). The CDR3 has 15 residues. Together with reference TRBV7-9 and TRBJ1-3, the CDR3 gives the full variable domain: DTGVSQNPRHKITKRGQNVTFRCDPISEHNRLYWYRQTLGQGPEFLTYFQNEAQLEKSRLLSDRFSAERPKGSFSTLEIQRTEQGDSAMYLCASSPDWSSGNTIYFGEGSWLTVV.

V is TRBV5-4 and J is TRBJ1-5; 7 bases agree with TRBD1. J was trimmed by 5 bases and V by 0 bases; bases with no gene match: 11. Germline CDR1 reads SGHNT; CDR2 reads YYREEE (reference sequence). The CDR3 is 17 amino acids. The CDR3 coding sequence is TGTGCCAGCAGCTTGGACAGGGGAGGTAAGGAACATCAGCCCCAGCATTTT. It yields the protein CASSLDRGGKEHQPQHF.

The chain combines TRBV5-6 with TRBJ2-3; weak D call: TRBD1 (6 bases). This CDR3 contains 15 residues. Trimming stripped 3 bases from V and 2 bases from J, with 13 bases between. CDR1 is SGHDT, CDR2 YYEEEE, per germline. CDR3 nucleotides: TGTGCCAGCAGCTATGACAGGATGACCACAGATACGCAGTATTTT. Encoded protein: CASSYDRMTTDTQYF.

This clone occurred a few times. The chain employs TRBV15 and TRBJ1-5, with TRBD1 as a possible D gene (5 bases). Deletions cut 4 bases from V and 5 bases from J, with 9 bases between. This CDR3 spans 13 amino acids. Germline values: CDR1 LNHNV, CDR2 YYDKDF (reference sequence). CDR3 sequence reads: CATSTQDDQPQHF. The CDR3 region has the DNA TGTGCCACCAGCACACAGGATGATCAGCCCCAGCATTTT. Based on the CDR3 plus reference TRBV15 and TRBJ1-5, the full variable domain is DAMVIQNPRYQVTQFGKPVTLSCSQTLNHNVMYWYQQKSSQAPKLLFHYYDKDFNNEADTPDNFQSRRPNTSFCFLDIRSPGLGDTAMYLCATSTQDDQPQHFGDGTRLSIL.

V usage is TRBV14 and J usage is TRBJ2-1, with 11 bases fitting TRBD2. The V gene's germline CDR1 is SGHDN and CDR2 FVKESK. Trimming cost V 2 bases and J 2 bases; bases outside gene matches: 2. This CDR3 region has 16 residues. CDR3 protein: CASSQQLAGAYNEQFF. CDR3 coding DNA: TGTGCCAGCAGCCAACAACTAGCGGGAGCCTACAATGAGCAGTTCTTC.

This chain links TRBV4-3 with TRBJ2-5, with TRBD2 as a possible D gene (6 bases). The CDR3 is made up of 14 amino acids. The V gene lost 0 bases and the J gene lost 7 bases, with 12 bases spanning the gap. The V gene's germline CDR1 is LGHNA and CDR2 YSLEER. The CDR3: CASSQEEGSGTQYF. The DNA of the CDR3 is TGCGCCAGCAGCCAAGAGGAGGGGTCTGGGACCCAGTACTTC.

The CDR3 protein is CASSEVTSGSPPQHF. The CDR3 DNA sequence: TGTGCCAGCAGTGAAGTTACGTCCGGTTCTCCGCCCCAGCATTTT. The genes are TRBV6-1 and TRBJ1-5; D is undetermined. Germline loops: CDR1 MNHNS, CDR2 SASEGT. The CDR3 covers 15 residues. Trimming shortened V by 1 base and J by 9 bases, and 16 bases separated the two germline ends.